The 7 T cell receptor beta chains presented below share a single source sample, sequenced in a study of blood T cell repertoires in COVID-19. Sequencing used immunoSEQ multiplex PCR; TCRdb keeps in-frame clones, though not all of them. The sample lists just under 150,000 clones; 85% to 90% were seen once. Sequenced: peripheral blood. These receptor sequences come from a man aged 45 to 65 who had recovered from COVID-19.

The chain carries TRBV19 and TRBJ1-2; 11 bases agree with TRBD1. The CDR3 covers 19 residues. Germline V gene data show CDR1 as LNHDA and CDR2 as SQIVND (reference sequence). V was pared by 6 bases and J by 5 bases, with 20 bases of the junction left unmatched. The CDR3 is CASSSTSDRGHLLGYGYTF. CDR3 DNA sequence: TGTGCCAGTAGCAGCACTTCGGACAGGGGGCATCTTCTAGGATATGGCTACACCTTC.

The chain is built from TRBV24-1 and TRBJ1-5, with D perhaps matching TRBD1 (5 bases). The V end was cut by 7 bases, the J end by 2 bases, with 11 bases between. Per the germline V gene, CDR1 is KGHDR and CDR2 is SFDVKD. The CDR3 is 14 residues long. CDR3 protein: CATSDDSGNQPQHF. As DNA, the CDR3 is TGTGCCACCAGCGATGACAGCGGCAATCAGCCCCAGCATTTT.

The chain links TRBV5-4 to TRBJ2-7; the match to TRBD1 covers 10 bases. Germline V CDR1 and CDR2: SGHNT, YYREEE (reference sequence). The CDR3 runs to 15 residues. The ends lost 3 bases at V and 6 bases at J; junction bases unmatched: 9. The DNA for the CDR3 is TGTGCCAGCAGCTCGGCCATCGGGACAGGGGTCGAGCAGTACTTC. Translating gives CASSSAIGTGVEQYF.

This clone was found a few times. The chain employs TRBV5-1 and TRBJ1-1, with D hard to call. This CDR3 spans 14 amino acids. Trimming took 2 bases from V and 1 from J, leaving 9 bases between them. Germline V gene sequence: CDR1 SGHRS, CDR2 YFSETQ. CDR3 in amino acids: CASSFFGSNTEAFF. The CDR3 region has the DNA TGCGCCAGCAGCTTCTTCGGGTCGAACACTGAAGCTTTCTTT.

The chain carries TRBV28 and TRBJ2-7; 10 bases line up with TRBD2. CDR3 length equals 15 residues. Losses at the gene ends were 5 bases for V and 7 bases for J; bases not matched to a gene: 11. Germline loops: CDR1 MDHEN, CDR2 SYDVKM. The CDR3 sequence: CASSPQRGGLSEQYF. The CDR3 DNA reads TGTGCCAGCAGTCCCCAGCGGGGGGGCCTGTCAGAGCAGTACTTC.

V is TRBV30 and J is TRBJ1-1; D may be TRBD1 (5 bases). V was shortened by 0 bases and J by 5 bases, with 10 bases between the two germline ends. The CDR3 totals 13 residues. The germline V gene encodes CDR1 GTSNPN and CDR2 SVGIG (reference sequence). CDR3 amino acids: CAWSVRGGTEAFF. CDR3 DNA: TGTGCCTGGAGTGTACGGGGGGGAACTGAAGCTTTCTTT. The full variable domain, its missing parts supplied by reference TRBV30 and TRBJ1-1, is SQTIHQWPATLVQPVGSPLSLECTVEGTSNPNLYWYRQAAGRGLQLLFYSVGIGQISSEVPQNLSASRPQDRQFILSSKKLLLSDSGFYLCAWSVRGGTEAFFGQGTRLTVV.

The rearrangement uses TRBV10-3 and TRBJ2-2; 10 nucleotides align to TRBD2. Germline trimming cut 4 bases from V and 1 base from J; bases unmatched to any gene: 0. The germline V gene has CDR1 ENHRY and CDR2 SYGVKD. CDR3 length equals 15 residues. CDR3 in amino acids: CAISASGGNTGELFF. The CDR3 DNA sequence: TGTGCCATCAGTGCTAGCGGGGGGAACACCGGGGAGCTGTTTTTT.